The rows below give T cell receptor beta chains drawn from one sample of a study of blood T cells in healthy people across ages. TCRdb ran MiXCR on the 5' RACE reads and lists one entry per CDR3 protein. The data show about 1.4 million distinct CDR3 sequences, approximately 63% seen once. The sequenced material came from blood. The source of these receptors is a man between 18 and 29 years old in good health. The CDR3 runs from the conserved cysteine through the conserved F or W. Fields, in order: CDR3 DNA, CDR3 protein, V gene, J gene, clone size, D gene. D genes are given only for firm matches. Expanded clones get a size class; other rows say once, few or many, or leave the size out.

TGCGCCAGCAGCCAAGATTGGGCGCTCTACAATGAGCAGTTCTTC	CASSQDWALYNEQFF	TRBV4-3	TRBJ2-1	few	NA
TGCAGCGTTGGACGGTCAGGGATTGGAGCAACTGAAGCTTTCTTT	CSVGRSGIGATEAFF	TRBV29-1	TRBJ1-1	NA	NA
TGTGCCAGCAGTCGGGACAGGGATATGGATGAGACCCAGTACTTC	CASSRDRDMDETQYF	TRBV12-3/TRBV12-4	TRBJ2-5	few	TRBD1
TGTGCCAGCAGCTTAGTGCGGGATTGGAGCTCCTACGAGCAGTACTTC	CASSLVRDWSSYEQYF	TRBV7-9	TRBJ2-7	NA	NA
TGCAGCGTTGAGGGACAGGGGATTAACTATGGCTACACCTTC	CSVEGQGINYGYTF	TRBV29-1	TRBJ1-2	NA	TRBD1
TGTGCCAGCAGCTTGGCCGGCCCGCCAGGAGATGAAGCTTTCTTT	CASSLAGPPGDEAFF	TRBV7-9	TRBJ1-1	once	NA
TGCGCCAGCAGCCGCCAGACAGTATCCTACGAGCAGTACTTC	CASSRQTVSYEQYF	TRBV4-1	TRBJ2-7	NA	NA
TGCAGCGTGGATACAGGAATGAGTGCTTTCTTT	CSVDTGMSAFF	TRBV29-1	TRBJ1-1	NA	NA
TGTGCCAGCAGTTACGACAGGGAGGAGACCCAGTACTTC	CASSYDREETQYF	TRBV6-6	TRBJ2-5	NA	TRBD1
TGTGCCAGCAGTTACTCTCTGGTCTGGAGGATGAACACTGAAGCTTTCTTT	CASSYSLVWRMNTEAFF	TRBV6-6	TRBJ1-1	NA	NA
TGTGCCAGCAGCTTAGTGGGTGGGACTCTCAGGGGTGAGCAGTTCTTC	CASSLVGGTLRGEQFF	TRBV7-9	TRBJ2-1	NA	NA
TGTGCTAGTGGTTCGCGGCAAGACACTGAAGCTTTCTTT	CASGSRQDTEAFF	TRBV12-5	TRBJ1-1	once	NA
TGTGCCAGCAGCCAAGGGATGACTAGCGGGGGGAGCGAAGAGACCCAGTACTTC	CASSQGMTSGGSEETQYF	TRBV3-1	TRBJ2-5	few	TRBD2
TGTGCCAGCAGCTTATATCCCCCCAATAACGCCGAGCAGTACTTC	CASSLYPPNNAEQYF	TRBV7-9	TRBJ2-7	few	NA
TGCAGTGCCACGGGTGTCGGGGCTAACTATGGCTACACCTTC	CSATGVGANYGYTF	TRBV20-1	TRBJ1-2	NA	NA
TGCAGCGTTCGGTATTTCGATGGCTACACCTTC	CSVRYFDGYTF	TRBV29-1	TRBJ1-2	NA	NA
TGTGCCAGCATGTTCTTTGGACGGCAAGAGACCCAGTACTTC	CASMFFGRQETQYF	TRBV27	TRBJ2-5	NA	NA
TGTGCCAGCAGTGAAGCGGCGATTAGCGGCTACACCTTC	CASSEAAISGYTF	TRBV6-1	TRBJ1-2	NA	NA
TGCGCCAGCAGCCAAGAGGGGACAGCTTATGGCTACACCTTC	CASSQEGTAYGYTF	TRBV4-1	TRBJ1-2	NA	TRBD1
TGCAGCGTGGTCGAAAGCGGGAGGTACAATGAGCAGTACTTC	CSVVESGRYNEQYF	TRBV29-1	TRBJ2-7	NA	TRBD2
TGTGCCAGCAGCTTAGCGCGGCTGGGACAGGGAATCTATGGCTACACCTTC	CASSLARLGQGIYGYTF	TRBV7-9	TRBJ1-2	NA	TRBD1
TGTGCCAGCGGTATAGGCACCGGGGAGCTGTTTTTT	CASGIGTGELFF	TRBV12-3/TRBV12-4	TRBJ2-2	NA	NA
TGTGCCAGCAGTTCGCAGGGGGCGAACGAGCAGTACTTC	CASSSQGANEQYF	TRBV27	TRBJ2-7	few	TRBD1
TGTGCCAGCAGCCAAGTCGGTCAGGGGGCGCGAGAGCAGTACTTC	CASSQVGQGAREQYF	TRBV4-2	TRBJ2-7	NA	TRBD1
TGTGCCAGCAGCTTCACACAGGACAATGAGCAGTTCTTC	CASSFTQDNEQFF	TRBV7-6	TRBJ2-1	few	NA
TGTGCCAGCAGCCCCCAAGTAAGCTCCTACAATGAGCAGTTCTTC	CASSPQVSSYNEQFF	TRBV7-9	TRBJ2-1	NA	NA
TGTGCCAGCAGTGAGGGCCCCTCGGCGAATTCACCCCTCCACTTT	CASSEGPSANSPLHF	TRBV6-1	TRBJ1-6	NA	NA
TGTGCCAGCAGCCAAGATGGGACACGCACTGAAGCTTTCTTT	CASSQDGTRTEAFF	TRBV4-2	TRBJ1-1	NA	NA
TGTGCCAGCAGTTTAGCGGGAGGAAGGGAGACCCAGTACTTC	CASSLAGGRETQYF	TRBV7-2	TRBJ2-5	many	TRBD2
TGCGCCAGCAGCTTGGTAACAGGGACGAAGAATGCGCAGTATTTT	CASSLVTGTKNAQYF	TRBV5-1	TRBJ2-3	NA	NA
TGCAGTGCTAGAGGCGCGGGAGGGGACAATGAGCAGTTCTTC	CSARGAGGDNEQFF	TRBV20-1	TRBJ2-1	NA	TRBD2
TGTGCCACCAGTGATGAAGCCCGCTCGCAGTATTTT	CATSDEARSQYF	TRBV24-1	TRBJ2-3	NA	NA
TGTGCCAGCAGTTTATATGGGGTCTACGAGCAGTACTTC	CASSLYGVYEQYF	TRBV27	TRBJ2-7	NA	NA
TGTGCCAGCAGTTACGGGGGGAAGTACTATGGCTACACCTTC	CASSYGGKYYGYTF	TRBV27	TRBJ1-2	NA	NA
TGTGCCAGCAGTGAAGCTGGGGCCAGGGACGAAAAACTGTTTTTT	CASSEAGARDEKLFF	TRBV2	TRBJ1-4	NA	NA
TGTGCCAGCAGCCGACCGGGGACTCGCTACGAGCAGTACTTC	CASSRPGTRYEQYF	TRBV7-6	TRBJ2-7	few	NA
TGCAGTGCTAGTAGCCCGGACTCAGGTCGATATACGCAGTATTTT	CSASSPDSGRYTQYF	TRBV20-1	TRBJ2-3	NA	NA